Each of the 27 T cell receptor beta chains below was sequenced from the same sample in a study of metastatic and nonmetastatic thyroid tumors. Patients underwent thyroid surgery, and none had received any treatment before it. TCRdb re-called the PCR reads through MiXCR. The table shows around 46,000 clones, with over 20% occurring only once. What was sequenced was blood. The receptors were sampled from a male donor with papillary thyroid cancer or a benign thyroid nodule (not recorded which). Some clones in this sample may be carry-over from other donors' samples.

V is TRBV20-1 and J is TRBJ2-1; 10 bases agree with TRBD2. The CDR3 is 14 residues long. The ends lost 4 bases at V and 9 bases at J; junction bases unmatched: 9. In germline, CDR1 is DFQATT, CDR2 SNEGSKA (reference sequence). The CDR3 region has the DNA TGCAGTGCTATGGGAGCGGGGGGGCTCGGTGAGCAGTTCTTC. This sequence encodes CSAMGAGGLGEQFF.

This clone was seen repeatedly, ten times or more. J is TRBJ2-1 and V is TRBV9, with 7 bases identical to TRBD2. The germline CDR1 and CDR2 sequences are SGDLS and YYNGEE. The junction had 6 bases not matched to a gene; V was cut back by 4 bases and J by 2 bases. The CDR3 runs 15 residues. The CDR3 reads CASSPRLAPYNEQFF. The DNA for the CDR3 is TGTGCCAGCAGCCCCAGACTAGCCCCCTACAATGAGCAGTTCTTC.

The rearrangement joins TRBV6-5 to TRBJ2-5; D is unresolved. The CDR3 length is 17 residues. CDR1 and CDR2 (germline): MNHEY, SVGAGI. Trimming removed 5 bases at V and 7 bases at J, with 26 bases between. The CDR3 bases are TGTGCCAGCAGTATACTCGGCCGGGCTTGGGCGGTGGGGACCCAGTACTTC. This translates into CASSILGRAWAVGTQYF.

This clone has a count of ten or more. This chain links TRBV4-1 with TRBJ2-3; D is uncertain. Germline lookup yields CDR1 MGHRA and CDR2 YSYEKL. Between the trimmed V and J ends, which lost 1 base and 10 bases, there was a span of 12 bases. The CDR3 has 13 residues. The CDR3 loop is CASSQVGRRAQYF. CDR3 nucleotide sequence: TGCGCCAGCAGCCAAGTCGGTCGACGGGCGCAGTATTTT.

In its sample, this clone ranks as medium-sized. The chain recombines TRBV9 with TRBJ2-6; the D is unclear. The CDR3 length is 16 residues. Trimming took 0 bases from V and 0 from J, leaving 7 bases between them. CDR1 SGDLS and CDR2 YYNGEE come from the germline V gene. The CDR3 is CASSVVPNSGANVLTF. In nucleotides, the CDR3 is TGTGCCAGCAGCGTAGTTCCGAACTCTGGGGCCAACGTCCTGACTTTC.

The rearrangement joins TRBV18 to TRBJ2-2, with 8 nucleotides matching TRBD1. V lost 3 bases, J lost 5 bases, and 5 bases stayed unmatched. This CDR3 is 15 amino acids long. The germline CDR1 and CDR2 sequences are KGHSH and LQKENI. The CDR3 nucleotides read TGTGCCAGCTCACCTCAGGGGGCCGGAACCGGGGAGCTGTTTTTT. Its translation is CASSPQGAGTGELFF.

There are many counts of this clone. CDR3 bases: TGCGCCATCCAGGGCTCTAGCACAGATACGCAGTATTTT. Translated, it gives CAIQGSSTDTQYF. The J gene is TRBJ2-3, the V gene TRBV10-2, with a weak D call TRBD1 (5 bases). The CDR3 spans 13 residues. V lost 10 bases, J lost 0 bases, and 11 bases lay in between. CDR1 WSHSY and CDR2 SAAADI come from the germline V gene.

This clone appeared many times. The chain is built from TRBV28 and TRBJ1-1; D unclear. Germline V gives CDR1 MDHEN, CDR2 SYDVKM. Trimming took 4 bases from V and 4 from J, leaving 7 bases between them. This CDR3 has 12 amino acids. For the CDR3, the DNA is TGTGCCAGCAGTTCAAGGGTCACTGAAGCTTTCTTT. The encoded protein is CASSSRVTEAFF. Complete variable domain (other parts from reference TRBV28 and TRBJ1-1): DVKVTQSSRYLVKRTGEKVFLECVQDMDHENMFWYRQDPGLGLRLIYFSYDVKMKEKGDIPEGYSVSREKKERFSLILESASTNQTSMYLCASSSRVTEAFFGQGTRLTVV.

This clone has at least ten counts. The V gene is TRBV19, the J gene TRBJ2-7, with 9 bases identical to TRBD1. V lost 2 bases, J lost 3 bases, and 2 bases stayed unmatched. The germline gives CDR1 LNHDA, CDR2 SQIVND (reference sequence). CDR3 length: 14 residues. The DNA of the CDR3 is TGTGCCAGTAGTATACGGACAGGGGACTACGAGCAGTACTTC. This sequence encodes CASSIRTGDYEQYF.

This clone was counted between two and nine times. This chain uses TRBV6-1 with TRBJ2-7; TRBD1 agrees at 7 bases. V shed 4 bases, J shed 2 bases, and the junction held 5 bases outside the gene matches. The germline gives CDR1 MNHNS, CDR2 SASEGT. The CDR3 totals 14 residues. For the CDR3, the DNA is TGTGCCAGCAGTGTGACAGGGAGAACCTACGAGCAGTACTTC. This codes for CASSVTGRTYEQYF.

The rearrangement links TRBV6-1 to TRBJ1-6, with a weak D call TRBD1 (6 bases). Per the germline V gene, CDR1 is MNHNS and CDR2 is SASEGT. The CDR3 sequence is 12 residues long. Trimming took off 5 bases at V and 9 bases at J, with 8 bases between the two ends. CDR3 sequence: CASSKTGSPLHF. CDR3 sequence (DNA): TGTGCCAGCAGTAAGACAGGTTCACCCCTCCACTTT.

This clone was detected many times. The DNA of the CDR3 is TGTGCCATCAGTGAGTCGAAGGCCGACAGGGGATCTCCAGATACGCAGTATTTT. This translates into CAISESKADRGSPDTQYF. The V and J genes are TRBV10-3 and TRBJ2-3, with 8 bases fitting TRBD1. From germline, CDR1 is ENHRY and CDR2 SYGVKD. V lost 0 bases to trimming and J lost 4 bases; unmatched junction nucleotides: 12. The CDR3 totals 18 residues.

Many counts were recorded for this clone. This sequence joins TRBV6-1 and TRBJ1-1; no clear D gene. Germline CDR1 MNHNS, CDR2 SASEGT. The CDR3 spans 16 residues. Trimming pared 0 bases from V and 1 base from J, leaving 12 bases between. The CDR3 spells CASSEALGYGNTEAFF. The CDR3 DNA follows: TGTGCCAGCAGTGAAGCGCTTGGGTATGGGAACACTGAAGCTTTCTTT.

This clone was detected many times. One end of the junction does not line up with germline, which may come from a read error. J is TRBJ2-2 and V is TRBV2; no clear D. The CDR3 is 14 residues long. Germline CDR1 SNHLY, CDR2 FYNNEI. CDR3 DNA sequence: TGTGCCAGCAGTGTTACCCAGAACGCCGGGGAGCTGTTTTTT. Encoded protein: CASSVTQNAGELFF.

V usage is TRBV6-1 and J usage is TRBJ2-4; TRBD1 matches at 7 bases. The CDR3 is 17 amino acids. The junction had 10 bases not matched to a gene; V was cut back by 5 bases and J by 0 bases. Germline CDR1 is MNHNS and CDR2 is SASEGT. In nucleotides, the CDR3 is TGTGCCAGCAGTCCCCTTGAGGGGGCGCGAGCCAAAAACATTCAGTACTTC. Encoded protein: CASSPLEGARAKNIQYF.

This chain joins TRBV5-1 and TRBJ1-2; maybe TRBD1 (5 bases). Germline CDR1 reads SGHRS; CDR2 reads YFSETQ. Trimming removed 4 bases from V and 4 bases from J, with 11 bases in between. The CDR3 loop spans 13 amino acids. The CDR3 is CASSERGGYGYTF. CDR3 in DNA: TGCGCCAGCAGCGAGAGGGGTGGCTATGGCTACACCTTC.

This clone has more than one count but fewer than ten. This chain uses TRBV4-1 with TRBJ1-6; a possible D gene is TRBD1 (5 bases). The CDR3 extends over 16 amino acids. CDR1 and CDR2 (germline): MGHRA, YSYEKL. Deletions cut 0 bases from V and 14 bases from J, with 20 bases between. CDR3 sequence: CASSQDSGRKGIALHF. CDR3 bases: TGCGCCAGCAGCCAAGATTCAGGCAGGAAGGGGATTGCCCTCCACTTT.

The chain links TRBV6-1 to TRBJ2-7; 9 nucleotides match TRBD1. Trimming at V came to 6 bases and at J to 7 bases, leaving 10 bases not matched to a gene. Germline lookup yields CDR1 MNHNS and CDR2 SASEGT. The CDR3 consists of 14 residues. CDR3: CASSLQQGAGEQYV. DNA of the CDR3: TGTGCCAGCAGCCTACAACAGGGGGCGGGTGAGCAGTACGTC.

This clone occurred many times. The rearrangement links TRBV29-1 to TRBJ1-3, with 7 bases aligning to TRBD1. This CDR3 has 16 residues. Germline assignment: CDR1 SQVTM and CDR2 ANQGSEA. Trimming cost V 6 bases and J 0 bases; bases outside gene matches: 11. The CDR3 DNA sequence: TGCAGCGTCCTACCAGGGACAGCGAGCTCTGGAAACACCATATATTTT. This codes for CSVLPGTASSGNTIYF.

This clone came up a few times. The V and J genes are TRBV6-1 and TRBJ2-1; D call uncertain. Germline loops: CDR1 MNHNS, CDR2 SASEGT. The CDR3 is 14 residues long. V shed 6 bases and J shed 3 bases, with 12 bases lying between them. The DNA of the CDR3 is TGTGCCAGCAGCCAGGACGGAGACTACAATGAGCAGTTCTTC. This translates into CASSQDGDYNEQFF.

This clone was seen at least ten times. Since a much larger clone is just one base distant, this may be a read error. This CDR3 fails to terminate in the conserved phenylalanine or tryptophan, so it likely reflects a read error. V and J are TRBV18 and TRBJ2-7; D call uncertain. V was shortened by 0 bases and J by 5 bases, with 14 bases between the two germline ends. This CDR3 is 15 amino acids long. Germline V CDR1 and CDR2: KGHSH, LQKENI. CDR3 bases: TGTGCCAGCTCACCACCTACTTCCGCAAAGGACGAGCAGTACCTC. Translation gives CASSPPTSAKDEQYL.

The chain links TRBV6-1 to TRBJ1-5; D call uncertain. The CDR3 extends over 16 amino acids. The V and J ends lost 0 bases and 6 bases respectively, with 15 bases between them. Germline-derived CDR1 and CDR2 are MNHNS and SASEGT. The CDR3 DNA sequence: TGTGCCAGCAGTGAAGCGGTAGGAGTGTTAGGTCAGCCCCAGCATTTT. The encoded protein is CASSEAVGVLGQPQHF.

The chain has TRBV4-2 and TRBJ2-3; no reliable D call. The CDR3 has 16 amino acids. V shed 6 bases and J shed 4 bases, with 20 bases lying between them. CDR1 and CDR2 from the germline V gene are LGHNA and YNFKEQ. The DNA for the CDR3 is TGTGCCAGCAGTAGATCTCTCCGTGGTAGTTCAGATACGCAGTATTTT. Amino acids: CASSRSLRGSSDTQYF.

The rearrangement uses TRBV7-3 and TRBJ2-1; D is ambiguous. Germline V gene sequence: CDR1 SGHTA, CDR2 FQGTGA. The V end was cut by 11 bases, the J end by 5 bases, with 19 bases between. CDR3 length: 14 residues. CDR3 residues: CAGILTVMDNEQFF. The CDR3 DNA follows: TGTGCCGGCATCTTAACCGTCATGGACAATGAGCAGTTCTTC.

This clone was found a few times. CDR3 DNA: TGTGCCAGCAGTGAAGCGCTCCTCTCCCTCCACTTT. This gives the protein CASSEALLSLHF. The rearrangement uses TRBV6-1 and TRBJ1-6; D unresolved. The germline V gene encodes CDR1 MNHNS and CDR2 SASEGT. Trimming pared 0 bases from V and 14 bases from J, leaving 8 bases between. CDR3 size: 12 residues.

This clone was recorded many times. The chain is built from TRBV11-2 and TRBJ1-6; no clear D. CDR1 and CDR2 from the germline V gene are SGHAT and FQNNGV. Trimming stripped 5 bases from V and 8 bases from J, with 22 bases between. This CDR3 has 17 amino acids. The CDR3 spells CASSLGVREEVDSPLHF. The DNA of the CDR3 is TGTGCCAGCAGCCTCGGGGTTAGGGAAGAGGTGGATTCACCCCTCCACTTT.

This clone was counted many times. This sequence joins TRBV12-3 or TRBV12-4 and TRBJ1-3; D gene unclear. Trimming left V 1 base short and J 4 bases short, with 8 bases between. The CDR3 length is 14 residues. CDR3 coding DNA: TGTGCCAGCAGTTTAGGAGTCGGAGGAAACACCATATATTTT. It specifies CASSLGVGGNTIYF.